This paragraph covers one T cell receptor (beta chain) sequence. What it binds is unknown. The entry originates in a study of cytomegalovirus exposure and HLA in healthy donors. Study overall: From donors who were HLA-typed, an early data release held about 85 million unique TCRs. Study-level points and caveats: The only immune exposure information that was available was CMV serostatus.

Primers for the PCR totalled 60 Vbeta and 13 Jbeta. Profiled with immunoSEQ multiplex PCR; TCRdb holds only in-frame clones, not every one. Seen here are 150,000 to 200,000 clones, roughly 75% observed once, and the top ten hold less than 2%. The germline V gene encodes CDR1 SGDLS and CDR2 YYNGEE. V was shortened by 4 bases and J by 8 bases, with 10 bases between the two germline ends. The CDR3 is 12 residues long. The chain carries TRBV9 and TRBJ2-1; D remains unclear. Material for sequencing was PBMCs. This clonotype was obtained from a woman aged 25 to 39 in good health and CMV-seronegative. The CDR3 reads CASSSREDEQFF. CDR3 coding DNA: TGTGCCAGCAGCAGCCGCGAGGATGAGCAGTTCTTC.